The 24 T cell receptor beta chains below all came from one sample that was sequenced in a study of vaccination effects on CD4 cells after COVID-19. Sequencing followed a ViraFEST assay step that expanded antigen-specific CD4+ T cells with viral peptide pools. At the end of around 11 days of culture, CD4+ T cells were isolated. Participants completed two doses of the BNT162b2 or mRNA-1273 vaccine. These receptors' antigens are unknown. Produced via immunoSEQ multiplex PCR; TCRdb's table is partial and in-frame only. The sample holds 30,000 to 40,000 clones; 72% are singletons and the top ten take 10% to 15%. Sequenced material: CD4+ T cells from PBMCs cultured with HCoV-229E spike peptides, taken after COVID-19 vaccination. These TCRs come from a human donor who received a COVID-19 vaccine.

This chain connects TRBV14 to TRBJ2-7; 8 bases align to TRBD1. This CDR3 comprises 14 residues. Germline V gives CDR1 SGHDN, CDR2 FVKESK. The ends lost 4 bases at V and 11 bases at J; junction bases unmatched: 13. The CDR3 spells CASSPNEPTGVEYF. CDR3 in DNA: TGTGCCAGCAGCCCGAATGAACCGACAGGGGTCGAGTACTTC.

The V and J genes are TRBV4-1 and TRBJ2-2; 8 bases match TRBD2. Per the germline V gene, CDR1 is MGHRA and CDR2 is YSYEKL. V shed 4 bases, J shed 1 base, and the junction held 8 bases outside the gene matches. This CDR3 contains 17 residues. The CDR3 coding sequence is TGCGCCAGCAGCCGGGCAGGGCTAGCGGGGAACACCGGGGAGCTGTTTTTT. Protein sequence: CASSRAGLAGNTGELFF.

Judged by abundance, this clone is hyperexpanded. The CDR3 reads CASSPRRTTNEKLFF. DNA for the CDR3: TGTGCCAGCTCACCAAGACGGACAACTAATGAAAAACTGTTTTTT. V usage is TRBV18 and J usage is TRBJ1-4, with D unresolved. This CDR3 is built from 15 residues. Germline CDR1 and CDR2: KGHSH and LQKENI. Between the trimmed V and J ends, which lost 2 bases and 0 bases, there was a span of 7 bases.

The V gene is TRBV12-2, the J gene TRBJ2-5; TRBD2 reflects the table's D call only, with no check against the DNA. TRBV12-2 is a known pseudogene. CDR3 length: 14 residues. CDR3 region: CASRDSGTEETQYF. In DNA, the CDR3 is TGTGCAAGTCGCGATAGCGGGACGGAAGAGACCCAGTACTTC.

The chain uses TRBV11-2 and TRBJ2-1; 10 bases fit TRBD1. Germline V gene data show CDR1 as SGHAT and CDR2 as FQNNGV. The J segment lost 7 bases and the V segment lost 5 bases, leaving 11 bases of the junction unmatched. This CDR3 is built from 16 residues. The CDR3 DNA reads TGTGCCAGCAGCGTAAGAGGTGGGACAGGGGTGAATGAGCAGTTCTTC. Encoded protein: CASSVRGGTGVNEQFF. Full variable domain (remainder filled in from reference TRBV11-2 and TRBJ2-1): EAGVAQSPRYKIIEKRQSVAFWCNPISGHATLYWYQQILGQGPKLLIQFQNNGVVDDSQLPKDRFSAERLKGVDSTLKIQPAKLEDSAVYLCASSVRGGTGVNEQFFGPGTRLTVL.

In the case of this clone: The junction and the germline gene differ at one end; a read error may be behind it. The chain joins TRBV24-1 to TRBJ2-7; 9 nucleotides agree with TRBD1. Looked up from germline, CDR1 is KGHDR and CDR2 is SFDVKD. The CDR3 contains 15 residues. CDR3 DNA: TGTGCCACCAGTCGGACCAGGGACAGGGCGGTTGAGCGGTACTTC. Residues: CATSRTRDRAVERYF.

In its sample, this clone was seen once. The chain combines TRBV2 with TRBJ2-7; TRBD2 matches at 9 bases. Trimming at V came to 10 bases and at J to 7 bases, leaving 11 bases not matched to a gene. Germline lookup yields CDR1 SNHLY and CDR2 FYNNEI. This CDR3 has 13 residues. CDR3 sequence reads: CATTTSGLGEQYF. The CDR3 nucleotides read TGTGCCACTACCACTAGCGGGTTGGGGGAGCAGTACTTC.

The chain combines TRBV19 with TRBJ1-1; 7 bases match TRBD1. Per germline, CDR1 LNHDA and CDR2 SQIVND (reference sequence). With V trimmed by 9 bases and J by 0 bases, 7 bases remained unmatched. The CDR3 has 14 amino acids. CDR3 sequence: CASAGQIVNTEAFF. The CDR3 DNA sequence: TGTGCCAGCGCGGGACAGATCGTGAACACTGAAGCTTTCTTT.

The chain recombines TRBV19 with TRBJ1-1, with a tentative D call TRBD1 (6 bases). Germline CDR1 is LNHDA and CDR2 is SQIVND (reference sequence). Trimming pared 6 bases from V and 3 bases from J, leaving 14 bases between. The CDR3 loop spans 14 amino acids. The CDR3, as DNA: TGTGCCAGTAGCGGGGGGCAGGGTGACACTGAAGCTTTCTTT. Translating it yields CASSGGQGDTEAFF.

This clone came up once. This chain's CDR3 is CASSYSPGQGAEAFF. The CDR3 coding sequence is TGTGCCAGCAGTTACTCACCGGGACAGGGAGCTGAAGCTTTCTTT. V is TRBV6-6 and J is TRBJ1-1; TRBD1 aligns across 9 bases. CDR1 and CDR2 (germline): MNHNY, SVGAGI (reference sequence). V lost 0 bases and J lost 6; bases outside the gene matches: 5. The CDR3 loop spans 15 amino acids.

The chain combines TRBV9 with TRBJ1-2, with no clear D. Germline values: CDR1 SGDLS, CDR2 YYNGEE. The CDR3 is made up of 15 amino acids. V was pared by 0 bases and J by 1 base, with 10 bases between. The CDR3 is CASSVALAGNYGYTF. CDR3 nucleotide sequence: TGTGCCAGCAGCGTAGCTCTGGCAGGTAACTATGGCTACACCTTC.

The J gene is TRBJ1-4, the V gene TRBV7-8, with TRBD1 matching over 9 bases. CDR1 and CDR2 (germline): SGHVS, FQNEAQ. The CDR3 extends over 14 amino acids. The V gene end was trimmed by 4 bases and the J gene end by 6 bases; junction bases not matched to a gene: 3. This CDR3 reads CASSSGQGYEKLFF. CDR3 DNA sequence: TGTGCCAGCAGCTCGGGACAGGGCTATGAAAAACTGTTTTTT.

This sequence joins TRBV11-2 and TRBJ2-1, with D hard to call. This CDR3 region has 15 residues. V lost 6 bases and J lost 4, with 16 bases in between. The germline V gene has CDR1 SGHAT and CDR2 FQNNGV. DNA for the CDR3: TGTGCCAGCAGTACTGTGGCAGCCTATTACAATGAGCAGTTCTTC. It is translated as CASSTVAAYYNEQFF.

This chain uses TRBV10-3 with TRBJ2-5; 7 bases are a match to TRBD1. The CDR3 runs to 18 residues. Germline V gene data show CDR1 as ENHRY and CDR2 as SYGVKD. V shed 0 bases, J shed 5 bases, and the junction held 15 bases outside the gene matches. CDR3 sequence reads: CAISESSLVQGVVETQYF. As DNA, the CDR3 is TGTGCCATCAGTGAGTCGTCTCTCGTCCAGGGGGTGGTGGAGACCCAGTACTTC.

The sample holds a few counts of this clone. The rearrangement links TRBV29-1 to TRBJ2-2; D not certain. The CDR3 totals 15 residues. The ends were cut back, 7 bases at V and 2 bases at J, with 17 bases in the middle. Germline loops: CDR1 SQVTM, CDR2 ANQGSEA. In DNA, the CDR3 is TGCAGCGCTAGGAACGGTGCTTTTAACACCGGGGAGCTGTTTTTT. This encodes CSARNGAFNTGELFF.

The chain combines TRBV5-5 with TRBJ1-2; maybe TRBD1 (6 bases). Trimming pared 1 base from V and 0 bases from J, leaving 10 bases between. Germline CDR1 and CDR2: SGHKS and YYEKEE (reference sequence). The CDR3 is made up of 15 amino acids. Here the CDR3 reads CASSLRQATNYGYTF. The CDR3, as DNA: TGTGCCAGCAGCTTGCGACAGGCCACTAACTATGGCTACACCTTC.

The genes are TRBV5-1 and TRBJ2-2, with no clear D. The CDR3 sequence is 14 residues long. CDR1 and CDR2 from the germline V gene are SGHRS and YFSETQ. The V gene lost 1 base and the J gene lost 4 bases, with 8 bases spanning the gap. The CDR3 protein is CASSLSQPTGELFF. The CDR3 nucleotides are TGCGCCAGCAGCTTGTCACAGCCCACCGGGGAGCTGTTTTTT.

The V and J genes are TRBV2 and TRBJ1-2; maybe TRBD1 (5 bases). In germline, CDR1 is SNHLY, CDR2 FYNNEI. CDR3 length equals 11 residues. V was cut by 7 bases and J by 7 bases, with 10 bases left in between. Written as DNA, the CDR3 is TGTGCCAGCACCGGGACTTTTGGCTACACCTTC. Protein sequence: CASTGTFGYTF.

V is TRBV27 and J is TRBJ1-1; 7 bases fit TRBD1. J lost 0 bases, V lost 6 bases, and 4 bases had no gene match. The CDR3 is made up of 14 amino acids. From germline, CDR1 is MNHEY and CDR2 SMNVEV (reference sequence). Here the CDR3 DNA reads TGTGCCAGCAGGGTGACAGGGATGAACACTGAAGCTTTCTTT. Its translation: CASRVTGMNTEAFF.

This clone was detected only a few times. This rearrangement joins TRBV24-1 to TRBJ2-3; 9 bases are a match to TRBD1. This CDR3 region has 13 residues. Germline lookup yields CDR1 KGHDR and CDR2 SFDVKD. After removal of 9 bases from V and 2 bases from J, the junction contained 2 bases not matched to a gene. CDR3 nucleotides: TGTGCCACCGGGACAGGGTCCACAGATACGCAGTATTTT. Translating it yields CATGTGSTDTQYF.

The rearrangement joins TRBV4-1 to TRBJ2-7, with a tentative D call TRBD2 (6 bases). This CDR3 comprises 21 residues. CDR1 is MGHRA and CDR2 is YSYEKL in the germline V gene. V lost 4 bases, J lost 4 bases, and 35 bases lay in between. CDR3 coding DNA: TGCGCCAGCAGCCTCCTATTACGTATCAGCTCAGTTGGGCCCCGGGGGTACGAGCAGTACTTC. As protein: CASSLLLRISSVGPRGYEQYF.

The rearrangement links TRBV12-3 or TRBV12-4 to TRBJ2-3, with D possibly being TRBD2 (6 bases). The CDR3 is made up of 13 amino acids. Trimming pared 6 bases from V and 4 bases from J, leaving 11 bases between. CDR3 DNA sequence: TGTGCCAGCAGCTTGGGGACTCCAGATACGCAGTATTTT. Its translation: CASSLGTPDTQYF.

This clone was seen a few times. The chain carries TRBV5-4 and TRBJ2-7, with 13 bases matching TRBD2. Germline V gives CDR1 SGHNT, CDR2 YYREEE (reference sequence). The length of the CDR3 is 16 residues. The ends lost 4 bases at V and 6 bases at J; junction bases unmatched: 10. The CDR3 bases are TGTGCCAGCAGCCCAGGTGGGACTAGCGGGAATTTCGAGCAGTACTTC. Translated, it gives CASSPGGTSGNFEQYF. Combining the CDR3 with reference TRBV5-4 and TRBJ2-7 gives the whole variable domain ETGVTQSPTHLIKTRGQQVTLRCSSQSGHNTVSWYQQALGQGPQFIFQYYREEENGRGNFPPRFSGLQFPNYSSELNVNALELDDSALYLCASSPGGTSGNFEQYFGPGTRLTVT.

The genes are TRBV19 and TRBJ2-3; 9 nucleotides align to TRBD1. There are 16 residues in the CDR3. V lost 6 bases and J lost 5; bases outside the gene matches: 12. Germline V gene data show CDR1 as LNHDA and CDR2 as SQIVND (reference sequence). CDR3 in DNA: TGTGCCAGTAGCTCCTGGGGGACAGGGCAAGAAGATACGCAGTATTTT. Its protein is CASSSWGTGQEDTQYF.